Listed below are T cell receptor beta chains from one sample, sequenced in a study of CD8+ T cells in alopecia areata. Using immunoSEQ multiplex PCR, the repertoire was profiled, and TCRdb retains in-frame clones only, with some absent. The sample yields 100,000 to 150,000 clones, around 49% seen once. The source material was CD8+ T cells sorted from blood, sampled at week 0. All receptors derive from a human donor with alopecia areata. The CDR3 runs from the conserved cysteine through the conserved F or W. The D gene is left open where the match is weak. The size of a clone is reported for some rows only, either as once, few or many, or as a class for expanded clones.

CASSVGDSHNEQFF | TGTGCCAGCAGCGTGGGCGACAGCCACAATGAGCAGTTCTTC | TRBJ2-1 | NA | NA | TRBV5-6
CASSLRGYEQYF | TGTGCCAGCAGTTTAAGGGGGTACGAGCAGTACTTC | TRBJ2-7 | NA | NA | TRBV27
CASGFQTPSVSPQHF | TGTGCTAGTGGTTTCCAGACGCCTTCGGTTTCGCCCCAGCATTTT | TRBJ1-5 | NA | NA | TRBV12-5
CASSLEGREAYEQYF | TGTGCCAGCAGCTTGGAGGGAAGGGAGGCCTACGAGCAGTACTTC | TRBJ2-7 | NA | NA | TRBV5-4
CASSPTMGGSTSTDTQYF | TGTGCCAGCAGTCCGACGATGGGGGGGTCGACTAGCACAGATACGCAGTATTTT | TRBJ2-3 | TRBD2 | few | TRBV6-4
CAWKGGTNTEAFF | TGTGCCTGGAAAGGGGGAACGAACACTGAAGCTTTCTTT | TRBJ1-1 | NA | NA | TRBV30
CASSEGQGTEAFF | TGTGCCAGCAGCGAAGGACAGGGCACTGAAGCTTTCTTT | TRBJ1-1 | TRBD1 | NA | TRBV9
CASSQDQTTDTQYF | TGCGCCAGCAGCCAAGATCAAACCACAGATACGCAGTATTTT | TRBJ2-3 | NA | few | TRBV4-3
CASSQGRRVHEQFF | TGCGCCAGCAGCCAAGGTAGAAGGGTCCATGAGCAGTTCTTC | TRBJ2-1 | NA | NA | TRBV4-3
CASSLARDEKLFF | TGTGCCAGCAGCTTGGCCAGGGACGAAAAACTGTTTTTT | TRBJ1-4 | NA | NA | TRBV11-2
CASSPQGWGQPQHF | TGTGCCAGCAGTCCCCAGGGGTGGGGTCAGCCCCAGCATTTT | TRBJ1-5 | NA | few | TRBV27
CASGPTGELFF | TGTGCCAGCGGCCCCACCGGGGAGCTGTTTTTT | TRBJ2-2 | NA | few | TRBV7-9
CAWGQGNEQYF | TGTGCCTGGGGACAGGGCAACGAGCAGTACTTC | TRBJ2-7 | TRBD1 | NA | TRBV30
CASSSYGGEQYF | TGTGCCAGCAGTTCCTACGGGGGGGAGCAGTACTTC | TRBJ2-7 | TRBD2 | NA | TRBV27
CASSIGGTSGNNEQFF | TGTGCCAGTAGTATCGGGGGGACTAGCGGGAACAATGAGCAGTTCTTC | TRBJ2-1 | TRBD2 | few | TRBV19
CASSPPDRNYGYTF | TGTGCCAGCAGTCCCCCGGACCGAAACTATGGCTACACCTTC | TRBJ1-2 | NA | NA | TRBV27
CASTRTAGNIQYF | TGTGCCAGTACCCGGACAGCGGGAAACATTCAGTACTTC | TRBJ2-4 | NA | NA | TRBV19
CSVVGAAGKETQYF | TGCAGCGTTGTAGGGGCAGCAGGGAAAGAGACCCAGTACTTC | TRBJ2-5 | NA | NA | TRBV29-1
CASSESTVSTDTQYF | TGTGCCAGCAGTGAATCGACTGTAAGCACAGATACGCAGTATTTT | TRBJ2-3 | NA | NA | TRBV2
CASSQAYEGSISHEQYF | TGCGCCAGCAGCCAAGCTTACGAGGGGTCGATCTCCCACGAGCAGTACTTC | TRBJ2-7 | NA | once | TRBV4-3
CASSFENTEAFF | TGTGCCAGCAGCTTCGAGAACACTGAAGCTTTCTTT | TRBJ1-1 | NA | NA | TRBV7-9
CASSFGGAAYGYTF | TGTGCCAGCAGTTTTGGGGGGGCGGCTTATGGCTACACCTTC | TRBJ1-2 | NA | few | TRBV27
CAWNPGENTEAFF | TGTGCCTGGAATCCAGGTGAGAACACTGAAGCTTTCTTT | TRBJ1-1 | NA | NA | TRBV30